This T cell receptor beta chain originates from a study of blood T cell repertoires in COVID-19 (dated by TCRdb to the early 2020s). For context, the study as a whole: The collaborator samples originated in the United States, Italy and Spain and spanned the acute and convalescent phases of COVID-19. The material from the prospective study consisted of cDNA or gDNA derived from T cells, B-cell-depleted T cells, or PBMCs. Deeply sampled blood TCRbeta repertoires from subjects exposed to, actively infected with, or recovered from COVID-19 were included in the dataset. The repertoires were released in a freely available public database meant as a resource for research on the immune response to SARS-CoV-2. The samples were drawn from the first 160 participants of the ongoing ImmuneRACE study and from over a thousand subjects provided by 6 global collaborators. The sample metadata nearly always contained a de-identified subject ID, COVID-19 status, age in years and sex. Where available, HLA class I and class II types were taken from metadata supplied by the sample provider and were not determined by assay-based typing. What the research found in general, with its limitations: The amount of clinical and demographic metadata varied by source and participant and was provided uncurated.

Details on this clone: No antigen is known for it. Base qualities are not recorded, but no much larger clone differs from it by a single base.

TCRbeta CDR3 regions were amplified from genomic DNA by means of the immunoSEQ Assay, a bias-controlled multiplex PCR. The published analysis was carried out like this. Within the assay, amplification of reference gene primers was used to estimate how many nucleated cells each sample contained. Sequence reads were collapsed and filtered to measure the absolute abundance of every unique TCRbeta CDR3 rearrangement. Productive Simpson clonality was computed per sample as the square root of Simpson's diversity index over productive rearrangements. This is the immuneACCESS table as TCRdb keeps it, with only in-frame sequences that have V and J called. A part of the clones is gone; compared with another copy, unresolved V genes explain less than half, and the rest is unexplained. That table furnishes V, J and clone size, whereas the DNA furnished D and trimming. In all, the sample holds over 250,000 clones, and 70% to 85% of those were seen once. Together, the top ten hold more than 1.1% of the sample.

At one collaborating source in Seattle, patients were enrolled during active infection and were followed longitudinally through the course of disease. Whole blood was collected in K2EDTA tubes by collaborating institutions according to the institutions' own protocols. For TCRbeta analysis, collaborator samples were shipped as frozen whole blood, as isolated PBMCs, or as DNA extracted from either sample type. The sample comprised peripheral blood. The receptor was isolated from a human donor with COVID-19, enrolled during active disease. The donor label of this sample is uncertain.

The bases are TGTGCCATCAGTGAGTCGGGCGGGAGGGCCTCTAGCTCCTACAATGAGCAGTTCTTC. Translation gives CAISESGGRASSSYNEQFF. Here the chain combines TRBV10-3 and TRBJ2-1, with 9 central nucleotides matching TRBD2. From the germline V gene, CDR1 is ENHRY and CDR2 is SYGVKD. Trimmed from V: 0 bases; trimmed from J: 0 bases; junction bases lacking a gene match: 9. From cysteine to phenylalanine, the CDR3 is 19 amino acids long. Just CDR3 DNA is preserved here, 57 bases in frame from base 1.